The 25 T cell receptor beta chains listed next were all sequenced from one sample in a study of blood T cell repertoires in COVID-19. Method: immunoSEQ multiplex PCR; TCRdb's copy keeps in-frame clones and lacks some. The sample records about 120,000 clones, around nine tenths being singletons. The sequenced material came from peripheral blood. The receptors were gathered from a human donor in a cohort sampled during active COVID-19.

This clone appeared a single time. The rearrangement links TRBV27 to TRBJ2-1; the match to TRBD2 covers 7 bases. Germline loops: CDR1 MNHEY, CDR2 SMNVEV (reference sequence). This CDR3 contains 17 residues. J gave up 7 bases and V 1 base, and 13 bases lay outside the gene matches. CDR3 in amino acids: CASSLLLGRGTLNEQFF. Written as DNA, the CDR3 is TGTGCCAGCAGTTTATTGCTTGGGAGGGGAACCTTGAATGAGCAGTTCTTC.

CDR3 coding DNA: TGCAGCGGGGGAGGGGGACCATTAGAGACCCAGTACTTC. Residues: CSGGGGPLETQYF. This chain links TRBV29-1 with TRBJ2-5; tentatively, D is TRBD2 (7 bases). CDR1 and CDR2 (germline): SQVTM, ANQGSEA. The CDR3 contains 13 residues. Trimming stripped 7 bases from V and 4 bases from J, with 16 bases between.

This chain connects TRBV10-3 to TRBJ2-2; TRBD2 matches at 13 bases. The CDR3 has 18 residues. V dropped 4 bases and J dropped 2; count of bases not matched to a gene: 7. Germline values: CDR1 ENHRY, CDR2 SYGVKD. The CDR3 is CAISATSGGAVNTGELFF. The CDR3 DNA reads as TGTGCCATCAGTGCAACTAGCGGGGGGGCCGTCAACACCGGGGAGCTGTTTTTT.

The CDR3 sequence: CASREEGGYYEQYF. The CDR3, as DNA: TGCGCCAGCAGAGAAGAAGGGGGTTACTACGAGCAGTACTTC. This sequence joins TRBV5-1 and TRBJ2-7; D is perhaps TRBD1 (6 bases). With 5 bases removed from V and 3 bases from J, the gap between germline ends came to 15 bases. Germline loops: CDR1 SGHRS, CDR2 YFSETQ. The CDR3 is 14 residues long.

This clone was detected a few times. The chain's CDR3 is CAISESNTQPQHF. The DNA of the CDR3 is TGTGCCATCAGTGAGTCTAACACTCAGCCCCAGCATTTT. The genes are TRBV10-3 and TRBJ1-5; D gene uncertain. Germline V gene lookup returns CDR1 ENHRY and CDR2 SYGVKD. The CDR3 extends over 13 amino acids. Trimming cost V 0 bases and J 6 bases, with 6 bases left between them.

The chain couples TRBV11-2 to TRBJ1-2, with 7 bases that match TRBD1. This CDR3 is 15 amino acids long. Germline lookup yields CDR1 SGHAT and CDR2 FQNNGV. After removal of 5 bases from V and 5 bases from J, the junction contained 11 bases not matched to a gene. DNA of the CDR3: TGTGCCAGCAGCCCGCCCGAGGCCAGGGGGTATGGCTACACCTTC. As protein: CASSPPEARGYGYTF.

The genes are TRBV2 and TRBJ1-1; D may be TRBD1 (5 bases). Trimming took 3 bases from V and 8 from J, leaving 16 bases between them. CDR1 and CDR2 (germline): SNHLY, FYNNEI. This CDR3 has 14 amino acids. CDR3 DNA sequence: TGTGCCAGCAGTGAGCAGGGAGGAGTTTCAGAAGCTTTCTTT. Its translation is CASSEQGGVSEAFF.

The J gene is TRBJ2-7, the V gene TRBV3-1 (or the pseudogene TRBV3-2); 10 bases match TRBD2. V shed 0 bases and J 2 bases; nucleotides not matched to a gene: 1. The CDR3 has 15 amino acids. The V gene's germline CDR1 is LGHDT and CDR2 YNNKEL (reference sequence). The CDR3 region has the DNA TGTGCCAGCAGCCAAGAGAGCGGGAGGGCCTACGAGCAGTACTTC. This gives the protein CASSQESGRAYEQYF.

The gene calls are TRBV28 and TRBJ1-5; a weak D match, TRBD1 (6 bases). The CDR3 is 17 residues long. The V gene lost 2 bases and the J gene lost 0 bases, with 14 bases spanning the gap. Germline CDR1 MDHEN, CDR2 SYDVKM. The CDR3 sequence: CASSLNRVPFSNQPQHF. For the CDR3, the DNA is TGTGCCAGCAGTTTAAACAGGGTCCCTTTTAGCAATCAGCCCCAGCATTTT.

This CDR3 is CASSSISGGRETQYF. The CDR3 DNA follows: TGCGCCAGCAGCTCAATCTCGGGGGGCCGGGAGACCCAGTACTTC. The J gene is TRBJ2-5, the V gene TRBV5-1, with a tentative D call TRBD2 (7 bases). Trimming took off 3 bases at V and 5 bases at J, with 17 bases between the two ends. The CDR3 is 15 residues long. CDR1 is SGHRS and CDR2 is YFSETQ in the germline V gene.

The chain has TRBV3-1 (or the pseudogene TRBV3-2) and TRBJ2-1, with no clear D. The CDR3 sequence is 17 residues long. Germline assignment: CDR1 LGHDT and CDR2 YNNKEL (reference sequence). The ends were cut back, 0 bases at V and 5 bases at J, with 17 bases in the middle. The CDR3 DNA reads TGTGCCAGCAGCCAAGACCCAGCTACTATAAGCCACAATGAGCAGTTCTTC. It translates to CASSQDPATISHNEQFF.

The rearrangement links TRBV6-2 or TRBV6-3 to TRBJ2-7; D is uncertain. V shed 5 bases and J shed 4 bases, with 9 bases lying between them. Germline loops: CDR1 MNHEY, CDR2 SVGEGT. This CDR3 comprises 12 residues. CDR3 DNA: TGTGCCAGCAGTCTCTCGGAGTACGAGCAGTACTTC. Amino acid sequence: CASSLSEYEQYF.

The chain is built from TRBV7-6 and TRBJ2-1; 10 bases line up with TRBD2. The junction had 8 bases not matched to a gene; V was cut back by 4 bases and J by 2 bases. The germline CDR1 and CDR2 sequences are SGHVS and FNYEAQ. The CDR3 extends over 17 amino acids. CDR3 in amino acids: CASSSPASGGPYNEQFF. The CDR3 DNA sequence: TGTGCCAGCAGCTCCCCGGCTAGCGGGGGCCCCTACAATGAGCAGTTCTTC.

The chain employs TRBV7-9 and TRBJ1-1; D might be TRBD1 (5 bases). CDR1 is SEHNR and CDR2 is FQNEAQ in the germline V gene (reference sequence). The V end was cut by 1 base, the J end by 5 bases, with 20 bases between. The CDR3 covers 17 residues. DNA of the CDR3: TGTGCCAGCAGCTTAGGGAAGGTTGGGGAGGGGAAAACTGAAGCTTTCTTT. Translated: CASSLGKVGEGKTEAFF.

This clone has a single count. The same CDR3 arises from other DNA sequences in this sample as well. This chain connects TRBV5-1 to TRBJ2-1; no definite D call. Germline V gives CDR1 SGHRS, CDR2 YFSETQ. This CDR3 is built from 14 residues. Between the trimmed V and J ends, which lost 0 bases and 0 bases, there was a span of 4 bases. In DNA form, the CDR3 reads TGCGCCAGCAGCTTGGGCGACTCCTACAATGAGCAGTTCTTC. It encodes CASSLGDSYNEQFF.

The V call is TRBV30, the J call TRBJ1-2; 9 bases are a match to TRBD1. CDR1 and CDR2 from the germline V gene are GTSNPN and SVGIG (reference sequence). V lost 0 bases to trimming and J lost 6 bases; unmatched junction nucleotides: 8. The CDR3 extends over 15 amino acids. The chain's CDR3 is CAWSVLGQGYDGYTF. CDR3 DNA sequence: TGTGCCTGGAGTGTACTCGGACAGGGGTACGATGGCTACACCTTC.

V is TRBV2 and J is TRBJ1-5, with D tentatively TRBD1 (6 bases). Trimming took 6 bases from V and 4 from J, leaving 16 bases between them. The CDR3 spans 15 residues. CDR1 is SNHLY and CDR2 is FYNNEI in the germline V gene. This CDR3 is CASRLDSYGNQPQHF. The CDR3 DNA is TGTGCCAGCAGATTGGACAGTTATGGGAATCAGCCCCAGCATTTT.

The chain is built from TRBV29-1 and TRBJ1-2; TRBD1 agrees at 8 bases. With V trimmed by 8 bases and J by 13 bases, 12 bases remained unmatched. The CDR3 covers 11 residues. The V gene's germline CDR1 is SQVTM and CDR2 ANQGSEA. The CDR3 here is CSFRQGFRFTF. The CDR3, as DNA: TGCAGCTTTCGACAGGGGTTCAGGTTCACCTTC.

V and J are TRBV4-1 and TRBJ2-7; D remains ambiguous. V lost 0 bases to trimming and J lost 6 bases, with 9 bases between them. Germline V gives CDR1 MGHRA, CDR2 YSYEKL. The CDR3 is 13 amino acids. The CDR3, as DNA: TGCGCCAGCAGCCAAGACCGCGTCACCGAGCAGTACTTC. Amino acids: CASSQDRVTEQYF.

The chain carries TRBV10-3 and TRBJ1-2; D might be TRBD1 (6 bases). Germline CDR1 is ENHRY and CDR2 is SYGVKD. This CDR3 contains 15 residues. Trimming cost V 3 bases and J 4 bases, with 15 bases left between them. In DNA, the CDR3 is TGTGCCATCAGTGAACAGGGAGAATTCAGCTATGGCTACACCTTC. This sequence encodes CAISEQGEFSYGYTF.

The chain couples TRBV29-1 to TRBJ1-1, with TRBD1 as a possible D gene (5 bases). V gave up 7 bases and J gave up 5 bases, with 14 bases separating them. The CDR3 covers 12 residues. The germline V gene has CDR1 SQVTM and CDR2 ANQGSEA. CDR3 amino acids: CSADGGETEAFF. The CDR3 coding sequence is TGCAGCGCGGACGGGGGGGAGACTGAAGCTTTCTTT.

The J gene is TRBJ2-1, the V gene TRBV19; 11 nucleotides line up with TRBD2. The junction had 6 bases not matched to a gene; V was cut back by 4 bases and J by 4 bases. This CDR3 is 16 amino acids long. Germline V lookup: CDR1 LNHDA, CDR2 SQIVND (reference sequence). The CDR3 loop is CASSTSLAGGYNEQFF. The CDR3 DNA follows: TGTGCCAGTAGTACCTCGCTAGCGGGGGGTTACAATGAGCAGTTCTTC.

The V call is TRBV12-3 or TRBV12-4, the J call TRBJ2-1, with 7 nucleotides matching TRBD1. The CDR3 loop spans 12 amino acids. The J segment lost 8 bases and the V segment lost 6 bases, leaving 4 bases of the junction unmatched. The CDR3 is CASRTGIDEQFF. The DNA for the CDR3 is TGTGCCAGCAGGACAGGGATTGATGAGCAGTTCTTC.

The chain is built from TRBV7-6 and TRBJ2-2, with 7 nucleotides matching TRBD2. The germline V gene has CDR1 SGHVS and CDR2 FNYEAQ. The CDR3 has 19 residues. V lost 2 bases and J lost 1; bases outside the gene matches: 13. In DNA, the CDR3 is TGTGCCAGCAGCTTAAGTAAACGGGAGGAGGCCATGAACACCGGGGAGCTGTTTTTT. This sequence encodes CASSLSKREEAMNTGELFF.

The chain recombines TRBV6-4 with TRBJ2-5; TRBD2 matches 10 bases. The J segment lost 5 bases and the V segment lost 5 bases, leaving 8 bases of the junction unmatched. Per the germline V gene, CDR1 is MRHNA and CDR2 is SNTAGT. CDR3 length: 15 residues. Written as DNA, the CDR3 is TGTGCCAGCAGTCACAGCGGGAGGGCCGGGGAGACCCAGTACTTC. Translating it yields CASSHSGRAGETQYF.